These 5 T cell receptor beta chains were all obtained from the same sample, sequenced in a study of T cell changes during pregnancy in multiple sclerosis (dated by TCRdb to between 2018 and 2021). The library was made by the immunoSEQ multiplex PCR assay. As stored in TCRdb, this immuneACCESS dataset retains in-frame rearrangements with V and J assigned. A fraction of the clones does not appear; measured against another copy, unresolved V genes explain less than half of the discrepancy, and the remainder lacks a known reason. The sample has some 37,000 clones on record, around 92% of them singletons. Around 1.3% of the sample is held by the ten biggest clonotypes. The material sequenced was PBMCs (not recorded whether the cells were cultured). Receptor source: a female donor with multiple sclerosis, enrolled in a pregnancy study.

The CDR3 DNA reads as TGTGCCAGCAGTGAAGCGGGGGGAGGGACTTACAATGAGCAGTTCTTC. This codes for CASSEAGGGTYNEQFF. This chain links TRBV6-1 with TRBJ2-1, with 7 bases aligning to TRBD2. CDR3 length equals 16 residues. With V trimmed by 0 bases and J by 4 bases, 6 bases remained unmatched. Germline V lookup: CDR1 MNHNS, CDR2 SASEGT.

The rearrangement joins TRBV9 to TRBJ2-1; TRBD1 matches at 10 bases. V dropped 2 bases and J dropped 3; count of bases not matched to a gene: 5. The CDR3 spans 16 residues. In germline, CDR1 is SGDLS, CDR2 YYNGEE. DNA for the CDR3: TGTGCCAGCAGCGTCTTGACAGGGGGCGTCTACAATGAGCAGTTCTTC. Protein product: CASSVLTGGVYNEQFF.

The chain employs TRBV5-4 and TRBJ1-2, with no clear D. Trimming shortened V by 5 bases and J by 0 bases, and 14 bases separated the two germline ends. Germline CDR1 reads SGHNT; CDR2 reads YYREEE (reference sequence). This CDR3 has 15 amino acids. CDR3: CASSRTTGANYGYTF. The CDR3 region has the DNA TGTGCCAGCAGTCGCACGACGGGCGCTAACTATGGCTACACCTTC.

The rearrangement joins TRBV6-1 to TRBJ1-2, with no clear D. The CDR3 is 16 amino acids. V lost 2 bases, J lost 0 bases, and 13 bases lay in between. In germline, CDR1 is MNHNS, CDR2 SASEGT. The CDR3 DNA reads TGTGCCAGCAGTGAATCGTTTTGGTTAGCTAACTATGGCTACACCTTC. Protein: CASSESFWLANYGYTF.

The chain uses TRBV4-3 and TRBJ2-4; D might be TRBD2 (6 bases). The ends were cut back, 0 bases at V and 0 bases at J, with 21 bases in the middle. CDR1 is LGHNA, CDR2 YSLEER, per germline. The CDR3 sequence is 20 residues long. CDR3 DNA sequence: TGCGCCAGCAGCCAAGAATACGCGGGAACCCGAACCTCAGCCAAAAACATTCAGTACTTC. Translated: CASSQEYAGTRTSAKNIQYF.